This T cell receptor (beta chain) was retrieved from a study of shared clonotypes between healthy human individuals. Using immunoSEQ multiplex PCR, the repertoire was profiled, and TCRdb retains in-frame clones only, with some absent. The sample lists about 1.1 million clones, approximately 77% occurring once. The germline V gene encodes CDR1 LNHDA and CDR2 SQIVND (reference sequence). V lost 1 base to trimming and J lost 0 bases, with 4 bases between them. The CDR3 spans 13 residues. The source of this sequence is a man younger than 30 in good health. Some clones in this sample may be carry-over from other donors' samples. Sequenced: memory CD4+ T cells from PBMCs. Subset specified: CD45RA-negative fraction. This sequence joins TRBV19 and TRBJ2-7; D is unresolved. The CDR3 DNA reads TGTGCCAGTAGTATAGGCGGCTCCTACGAGCAGTACTTC. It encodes CASSIGGSYEQYF.